One and the same sample provided the 30 T cell receptor beta chains below, sequenced in a study of T cell responses to AZD1222 COVID-19 vaccine. The method was immunoSEQ multiplex PCR; TCRdb's version includes in-frame clones alone and lacks a portion of them. The sample holds around 150,000 clones, 88% seen once. The material sequenced was peripheral blood, taken on day 0 of AZD1222 vaccination. The receptors come from an adult in good health.

The chain has TRBV5-1 and TRBJ1-1; D might be TRBD1 (5 bases). This CDR3 region has 14 residues. Germline V gives CDR1 SGHRS, CDR2 YFSETQ. The V end lost 1 base, the J end lost 1 base, and 8 bases lay between the germline ends. Here the CDR3 DNA reads TGCGCCAGCAGCTTGATAGGGGAGAACACTGAAGCTTTCTTT. Its protein product is CASSLIGENTEAFF. Full variable domain (missing parts from reference TRBV5-1 and TRBJ1-1): KAGVTQTPRYLIKTRGQQVTLSCSPISGHRSVSWYQQTPGQGLQFLFEYFSETQRNKGNFPGRFSGRQFSNSRSEMNVSTLELGDSALYLCASSLIGENTEAFFGQGTRLTVV.

V usage is TRBV10-2 and J usage is TRBJ2-7; a weak D match, TRBD1 (5 bases). Per germline, CDR1 WSHSY and CDR2 SAAADI. The CDR3 spans 16 residues. The ends were cut back, 2 bases at V and 4 bases at J, with 18 bases in the middle. CDR3 protein: CASSEGQGWMTYEQYF. In DNA form, the CDR3 reads TGCGCCAGCAGTGAGGGACAAGGGTGGATGACATACGAGCAGTACTTC.

V and J are TRBV18 and TRBJ2-3; D gene unclear. V was clipped by 3 bases and J by 5 bases, with 12 bases between them. Germline values: CDR1 KGHSH, CDR2 LQKENI. The CDR3 totals 14 residues. The CDR3 loop reads CASSPPTEEDTQYF. In DNA form, the CDR3 reads TGTGCCAGCTCACCCCCCACTGAGGAAGATACGCAGTATTTT.

The V call is TRBV2, the J call TRBJ1-6; no firm D call. The CDR3 runs 13 residues. Looked up from germline, CDR1 is SNHLY and CDR2 is FYNNEI. Between the trimmed V and J ends, which lost 5 bases and 6 bases, there was a span of 8 bases. The DNA for the CDR3 is TGTGCCAGCAGTCAGACCTTTAATTCACCCCTCCACTTT. Amino acid sequence: CASSQTFNSPLHF.

V is TRBV24-1 and J is TRBJ1-2, with a possible D match to TRBD1 (5 bases). The CDR3 has 14 residues. CDR1 is KGHDR, CDR2 SFDVKD, per germline. V lost 0 bases and J lost 3, with 7 bases in between. DNA for the CDR3: TGTGCCACCAGTGATTTGGGCAGGGACTATGGCTACACCTTC. It translates to CATSDLGRDYGYTF.

This clone was seen more than once but under ten times. This chain links TRBV5-4 with TRBJ1-2; perhaps TRBD1 as D (6 bases). The germline gives CDR1 SGHNT, CDR2 YYREEE (reference sequence). V was clipped by 4 bases and J by 1 base, with 20 bases between them. The CDR3 contains 17 residues. As DNA, the CDR3 is TGTGCCAGCAGCCCCGCGGGGGGCGGGGGTTTTAACTATGGCTACACCTTC. It translates to CASSPAGGGGFNYGYTF.

The chain combines TRBV10-3 with TRBJ1-2, with 8 bases matching TRBD1. Germline V gene data show CDR1 as ENHRY and CDR2 as SYGVKD. The CDR3 runs to 17 residues. V lost 6 bases and J lost 3; bases outside the gene matches: 15. CDR3 nucleotide sequence: TGTGCCATCAGGGGGCTGACAGGGGACGGGTTGGACTATGGCTACACCTTC. This translates into CAIRGLTGDGLDYGYTF.

V and J are TRBV28 and TRBJ1-1; D unclear. Looked up from germline, CDR1 is MDHEN and CDR2 is SYDVKM. The CDR3 covers 14 residues. Trimming took 8 bases from V and 5 from J, leaving 18 bases between them. CDR3: CASSLDQVRTEAFF. CDR3 sequence (DNA): TGTGCCAGCTCCTTAGATCAGGTGCGGACTGAAGCTTTCTTT.

The chain recombines TRBV12-3 or TRBV12-4 with TRBJ1-1; a possible D gene is TRBD1 (6 bases). Trimming removed 6 bases at V and 1 base at J, with 9 bases between. This CDR3 is built from 13 residues. CDR3 in amino acids: CASRLQGNTEAFF. Here the CDR3 DNA reads TGTGCCAGCAGACTACAGGGGAACACTGAAGCTTTCTTT.

V usage is TRBV4-1 and J usage is TRBJ1-4; D is undetermined. The CDR3 runs to 16 residues. Germline assignment: CDR1 MGHRA and CDR2 YSYEKL. V was shortened by 0 bases and J by 7 bases, with 15 bases between the two germline ends. The CDR3 DNA is TGCGCCAGCAGCCAAGAGGGAGGCGGCTCTAGTGAAAAACTGTTTTTT. This codes for CASSQEGGGSSEKLFF.

This clone was found once. The chain joins TRBV11-2 to TRBJ1-2; TRBD1 matches at 9 bases. V lost 3 bases and J lost 7; bases outside the gene matches: 6. Germline V gene lookup returns CDR1 SGHAT and CDR2 FQNNGV. The CDR3 consists of 14 residues. The CDR3 protein is CASSLAQGAGGYTF. The CDR3 DNA reads as TGTGCCAGCAGCTTGGCACAGGGGGCAGGTGGCTACACCTTC.

V gene TRBV7-2 combines with J gene TRBJ1-1, with unresolved D. V lost 1 base, J lost 3 bases, and 12 bases lay in between. The CDR3 totals 15 residues. Germline V lookup: CDR1 SGHTA, CDR2 FQGNSA. The CDR3 region is CASSLGTGLDTEAFF. CDR3 nucleotides: TGTGCCAGCAGCTTAGGTACGGGGTTGGACACTGAAGCTTTCTTT.

This chain uses TRBV4-2 with TRBJ2-7; 10 bases map to TRBD2. This CDR3 has 18 residues. Germline CDR1 is LGHNA and CDR2 is YNFKEQ. V was clipped by 0 bases and J by 5 bases; unmatched bases: 13. The CDR3 here is CASSQDRTSPSGGNEQYF. The CDR3 DNA is TGTGCCAGCAGCCAAGATCGAACCTCCCCTAGCGGGGGTAACGAGCAGTACTTC.

This sequence joins TRBV6-2 or TRBV6-3 and TRBJ2-7; D might be TRBD1 (5 bases). There are 13 residues in the CDR3. V lost 0 bases, J lost 6 bases, and 9 bases lay in between. Germline V gives CDR1 MNHEY, CDR2 SVGEGT. This CDR3 is CASSYSTRVEQYF. Here the CDR3 DNA reads TGTGCCAGCAGTTACTCGACCAGGGTCGAGCAGTACTTC.

The V call is TRBV6-6, the J call TRBJ1-1, with D unresolved. CDR1 and CDR2 from the germline V gene are MNHNY and SVGAGI (reference sequence). The CDR3 runs 14 residues. Trimming removed 0 bases at V and 8 bases at J, with 13 bases between. DNA of the CDR3: TGTGCCAGCAGTTACTCGACCGCAGCGCCGGAAGCTTTCTTT. Its translation: CASSYSTAAPEAFF.

J is TRBJ1-6 and V is TRBV11-2; D is unresolved. CDR1 is SGHAT, CDR2 FQNNGV, per germline. CDR3 length equals 15 residues. V was pared by 3 bases and J by 2 bases, with 8 bases between. The CDR3 coding sequence is TGTGCCAGCAGCTTGCGACAAGCCTATAATTCACCCCTCCACTTT. Translated, it gives CASSLRQAYNSPLHF.

The V gene is TRBV7-2, the J gene TRBJ1-3; D unresolved. V lost 5 bases to trimming and J lost 0 bases, with 14 bases between them. The germline V gene encodes CDR1 SGHTA and CDR2 FQGNSA. This CDR3 region has 16 residues. CDR3 amino acids: CASSGRTENSGNTIYF. The CDR3 DNA reads as TGTGCCAGCAGCGGACGGACGGAGAACTCTGGAAACACCATATATTTT.

The CDR3 reads CASSLGGGSSGANVLTF. Written as DNA, the CDR3 is TGTGCCAGCAGCTTGGGGGGCGGAAGCTCTGGGGCCAACGTCCTGACTTTC. V usage is TRBV5-4 and J usage is TRBJ2-6; D perhaps matches TRBD1 (5 bases). The CDR3 is 17 amino acids. Germline V gene sequence: CDR1 SGHNT, CDR2 YYREEE (reference sequence). The germline V and J ends were trimmed by 0 bases and 0 bases, with 10 bases remaining between them.

This clone was counted only a few times. This chain joins TRBV10-3 and TRBJ1-2; weak D call: TRBD1 (5 bases). V was trimmed by 10 bases and J by 4 bases, leaving 16 bases between them. This CDR3 is built from 13 residues. Germline assignment: CDR1 ENHRY and CDR2 SYGVKD. CDR3: CATTLDRTYGYTF. The CDR3 DNA is TGTGCCACCACACTAGACAGAACCTATGGCTACACCTTC.

The V and J genes are TRBV7-6 and TRBJ1-1; maybe TRBD1 (5 bases). Trimming cost V 8 bases and J 0 bases, with 10 bases left between them. The CDR3 contains 13 residues. From germline, CDR1 is SGHVS and CDR2 FNYEAQ. CDR3: CASPGGVNTEAFF. The CDR3 bases are TGTGCCAGCCCGGGGGGAGTGAACACTGAAGCTTTCTTT.

This sequence joins TRBV5-6 and TRBJ1-2, with D maybe TRBD1 (5 bases). The germline V gene encodes CDR1 SGHDT and CDR2 YYEEEE. V dropped 4 bases and J dropped 8 bases, with 18 bases sitting between them. CDR3 length: 14 amino acids. CDR3 sequence (DNA): TGTGCCAGCAGCCTCAGGGACCGAATCAGGGGCTACACCTTC. Translated, it gives CASSLRDRIRGYTF.

Comment on this clone: The sample contains more than one DNA sequence encoding this CDR3. The V and J genes are TRBV3-1 (or the pseudogene TRBV3-2) and TRBJ1-3; no reliable D call. This CDR3 region has 13 residues. Germline-derived CDR1 and CDR2 are LGHDT and YNNKEL (reference sequence). V was shortened by 3 bases and J by 1 base, with 4 bases between the two germline ends. CDR3 sequence reads: CASSQGSGNTIYF. CDR3 in DNA: TGTGCCAGCAGCCAGGGTTCTGGAAACACCATATATTTT.

The V gene is TRBV2, the J gene TRBJ2-1; D may be TRBD2 (6 bases). Germline assignment: CDR1 SNHLY and CDR2 FYNNEI. The CDR3 length is 13 residues. The V end was cut by 7 bases, the J end by 0 bases, with 7 bases between. The CDR3 sequence: CASTGDSYNEQFF. CDR3 coding DNA: TGTGCCAGCACGGGGGACTCCTACAATGAGCAGTTCTTC.

The J gene is TRBJ1-2, the V gene TRBV30; a weak D match, TRBD1 (5 bases). The CDR3 is 17 amino acids. The V and J ends lost 5 bases and 4 bases respectively, with 26 bases between them. In germline, CDR1 is GTSNPN, CDR2 SVGIG (reference sequence). The chain's CDR3 is CAWAASQVGAQLYGYTF. CDR3 bases: TGTGCCTGGGCGGCCTCTCAGGTAGGGGCCCAGCTCTATGGCTACACCTTC. Full variable domain (remainder filled in from reference TRBV30 and TRBJ1-2): SQTIHQWPATLVQPVGSPLSLECTVEGTSNPNLYWYRQAAGRGLQLLFYSVGIGQISSEVPQNLSASRPQDRQFILSSKKLLLSDSGFYLCAWAASQVGAQLYGYTFGSGTRLTVV.

The chain joins TRBV18 to TRBJ1-1; 7 nucleotides line up with TRBD1. The CDR3 spans 14 residues. CDR1 KGHSH and CDR2 LQKENI come from the germline V gene. V lost 2 bases and J lost 1; bases outside the gene matches: 1. CDR3 in amino acids: CASSPDRENTEAFF. The CDR3, as DNA: TGTGCCAGCTCACCAGACAGGGAGAACACTGAAGCTTTCTTT.

This rearrangement joins TRBV5-5 to TRBJ1-4, with 7 bases aligning to TRBD1. Per the germline V gene, CDR1 is SGHKS and CDR2 is YYEKEE (reference sequence). The CDR3 has 15 amino acids. V lost 4 bases to trimming and J lost 4 bases; unmatched junction nucleotides: 7. The CDR3 loop is CASSVGTADNEKLFF. The CDR3 DNA reads TGTGCCAGCAGCGTCGGGACAGCTGATAATGAAAAACTGTTTTTT.

The rearrangement uses TRBV5-4 and TRBJ2-2; 7 bases map to TRBD1. The CDR3 runs 15 residues. The trim removed 10 bases at V and 2 bases at J, leaving 11 bases unmatched. CDR1 is SGHNT, CDR2 YYREEE, per germline (reference sequence). CDR3 sequence (DNA): TGTGCCGGAATGGACAGGCAGGAAAACACCGGGGAGCTGTTTTTT. Residues: CAGMDRQENTGELFF.

The chain is built from TRBV5-4 and TRBJ2-2; possibly TRBD1 for D (5 bases). The V gene lost 3 bases and the J gene lost 3 bases, with 12 bases spanning the gap. This CDR3 region has 15 residues. CDR1 is SGHNT and CDR2 is YYREEE in the germline V gene (reference sequence). CDR3 in DNA: TGTGCCAGCAGCTCCAGGGTATCGGACACCGGGGAGCTGTTTTTT. This codes for CASSSRVSDTGELFF.

The chain has TRBV7-3 and TRBJ1-6; possible D gene TRBD1, 6 bases. Looked up from germline, CDR1 is SGHTA and CDR2 is FQGTGA. The CDR3 consists of 13 residues. Trimming shortened V by 5 bases and J by 10 bases, and 12 bases separated the two germline ends. The CDR3 region is CASSTGTTSPLHF. CDR3 coding DNA: TGTGCCAGCAGCACTGGGACAACCTCACCCCTCCACTTT.

This chain links TRBV6-5 with TRBJ2-7; TRBD2 matches at 7 bases. The CDR3 length is 13 residues. V trimming: 5 bases; J trimming: 4 bases; junction bases outside the gene matches: 5. Per germline, CDR1 MNHEY and CDR2 SVGAGI. The CDR3 here is CASSPREGYEQYF. The CDR3 nucleotides read TGTGCCAGCAGTCCAAGGGAGGGATACGAGCAGTACTTC.